Here is one T cell receptor beta chain with its context. Its antigen is as yet unknown. Per the germline V gene, CDR1 is SGHDT and CDR2 is YYEEEE. This CDR3 spans 15 amino acids. V dropped 1 base and J dropped 3 bases, with 13 bases sitting between them. This table comes from immunoSEQ multiplex PCR, and its TCRdb copy is limited to in-frame clones, with some not included. The sample consists of about 960,000 clones, approximately 80% of them appearing once. The data stem from a study of shared clonotypes between healthy human individuals. Notes on the study in general: Naive CD4 clonotype sharing across a few donors was approximately 5.2%. Only blood samples were collected, and tissue repertoires likely differ.

What was sequenced was memory CD4+ T cells sorted from blood. Subset specified: CD45RA-negative fraction. This TCR derives from a man between 18 and 29 years old in good health. V and J are TRBV5-6 and TRBJ1-1; D ambiguous. The CDR3, as DNA: TGTGCCAGCAGCTTGTGGCGGGGATTAGACACTGAAGCTTTCTTT. This codes for CASSLWRGLDTEAFF. The variable domain in full, with the rest retrieved from reference TRBV5-6 and TRBJ1-1, is DAGVTQSPTHLIKTRGQQVTLRCSPKSGHDTVSWYQQALGQGPQFIFQYYEEEERQRGNFPDRFSGHQFPNYSSELNVNALLLGDSALYLCASSLWRGLDTEAFFGQGTRLTVV.